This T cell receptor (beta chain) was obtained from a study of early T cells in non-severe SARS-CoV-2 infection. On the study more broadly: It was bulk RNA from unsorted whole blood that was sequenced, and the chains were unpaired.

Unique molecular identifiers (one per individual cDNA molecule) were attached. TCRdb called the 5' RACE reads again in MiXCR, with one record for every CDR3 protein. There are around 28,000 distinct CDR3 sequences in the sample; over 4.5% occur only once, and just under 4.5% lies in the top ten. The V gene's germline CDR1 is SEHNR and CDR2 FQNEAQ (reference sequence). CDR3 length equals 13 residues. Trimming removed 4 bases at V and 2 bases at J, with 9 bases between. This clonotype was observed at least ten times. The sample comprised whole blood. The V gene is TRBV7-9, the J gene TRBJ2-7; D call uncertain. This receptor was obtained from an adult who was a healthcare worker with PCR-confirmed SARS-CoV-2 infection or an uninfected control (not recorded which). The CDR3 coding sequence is TGTGCCAGCAGCTCCTCAGGCCCCTACGAGCAGTACTTC. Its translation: CASSSSGPYEQYF.